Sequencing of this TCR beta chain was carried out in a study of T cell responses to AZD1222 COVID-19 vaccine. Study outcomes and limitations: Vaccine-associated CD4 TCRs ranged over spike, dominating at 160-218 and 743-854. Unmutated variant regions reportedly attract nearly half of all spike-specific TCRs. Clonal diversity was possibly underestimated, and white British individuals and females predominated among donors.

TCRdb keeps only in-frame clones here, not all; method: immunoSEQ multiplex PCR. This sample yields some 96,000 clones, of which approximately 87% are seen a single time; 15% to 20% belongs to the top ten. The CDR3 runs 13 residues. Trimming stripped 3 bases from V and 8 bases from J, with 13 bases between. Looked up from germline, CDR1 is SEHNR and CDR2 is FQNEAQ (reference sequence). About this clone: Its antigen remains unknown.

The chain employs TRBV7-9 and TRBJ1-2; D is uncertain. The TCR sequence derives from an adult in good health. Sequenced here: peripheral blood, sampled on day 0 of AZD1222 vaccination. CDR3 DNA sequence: TGTGCCAGCAGCTTCGCGGCAGGTCGCGGCTACACCTTC. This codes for CASSFAAGRGYTF.